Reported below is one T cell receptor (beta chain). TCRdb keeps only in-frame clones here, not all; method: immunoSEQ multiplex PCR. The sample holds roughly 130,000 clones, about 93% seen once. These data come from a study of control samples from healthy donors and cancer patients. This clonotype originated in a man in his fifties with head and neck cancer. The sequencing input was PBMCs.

CDR3 amino acids: CASSQGGQVYEQYF. Here the CDR3 DNA reads TGTGCCAGCAGCCAAGGGGGACAGGTCTACGAGCAGTACTTC. V is TRBV4-2 and J is TRBJ2-7; 8 bases fit TRBD1. The V gene's germline CDR1 is LGHNA and CDR2 YNFKEQ. The J segment lost 3 bases and the V segment lost 1 base, leaving 2 bases of the junction unmatched. The length of the CDR3 is 14 residues.